This T cell receptor (beta chain) was recovered during a study of beta chain features in type 1 diabetes. Study findings and constraints: Type 1 diabetes patients showed fewer insertions and more deletions at VDJ junctions. Moderate yet significant TCRB CDR3 shortening was seen in Type 1 diabetes patients in all four CD4+ subsets. Compared with healthy donors, patients appeared to share more similar naive, central memory and regulatory TCRB repertoires.

In the case of this clone: What it recognizes is unknown.

What was sequenced were expressed TCRB transcripts, since all of the isolated RNA had been reverse transcribed. TCRdb's table, derived via immunoSEQ multiplex PCR, lists solely in-frame clones and lacks some. The sample yields 250,000 to 350,000 clones, over 11% seen once. Trimming cost V 3 bases and J 3 bases; bases outside gene matches: 3. Germline CDR1 and CDR2: KGHSH and LQKENI. The CDR3 runs to 14 residues. This sequence originates from a man aged 30-40 years with type 1 diabetes. Sequencing was carried out using naive CD4+ T cells from blood. This rearrangement joins TRBV18 to TRBJ1-1, with 8 bases identical to TRBD1. In DNA, the CDR3 is TGTGCCAGCTCACCCTCAGGGGGCTACACTGAAGCTTTCTTT. Protein product: CASSPSGGYTEAFF.